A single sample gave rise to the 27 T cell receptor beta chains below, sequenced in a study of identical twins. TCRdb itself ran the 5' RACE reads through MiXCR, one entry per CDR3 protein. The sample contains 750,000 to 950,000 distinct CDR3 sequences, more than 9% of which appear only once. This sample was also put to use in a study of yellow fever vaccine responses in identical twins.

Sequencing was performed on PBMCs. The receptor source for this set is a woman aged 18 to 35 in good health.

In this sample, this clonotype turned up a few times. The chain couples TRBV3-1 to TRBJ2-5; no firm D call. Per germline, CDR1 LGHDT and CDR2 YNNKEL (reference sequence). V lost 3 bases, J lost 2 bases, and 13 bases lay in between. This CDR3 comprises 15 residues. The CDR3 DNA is TGTGCCAGCAGCCACTCGCCAGCTATACAAGAGACCCAGTACTTC. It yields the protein CASSHSPAIQETQYF.

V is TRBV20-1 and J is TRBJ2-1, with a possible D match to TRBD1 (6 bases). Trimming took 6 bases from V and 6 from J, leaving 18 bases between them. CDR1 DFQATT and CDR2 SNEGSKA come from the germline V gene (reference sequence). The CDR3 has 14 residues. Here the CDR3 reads CSARGRDLLNEQFF. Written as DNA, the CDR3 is TGCAGTGCCAGGGGACGGGACCTTCTCAATGAGCAGTTCTTC.

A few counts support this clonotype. The CDR3 DNA follows: TGCGCCAGCAGCCCCCTTAGCGGGAGGGCCGGGTACGAGCAGTACTTC. Translating it yields CASSPLSGRAGYEQYF. This chain uses TRBV4-1 with TRBJ2-7; 11 positions agree with TRBD2. This CDR3 has 16 amino acids. Per the germline V gene, CDR1 is MGHRA and CDR2 is YSYEKL. Trimming took 4 bases from V and 4 from J; bases not matched to a gene: 9.

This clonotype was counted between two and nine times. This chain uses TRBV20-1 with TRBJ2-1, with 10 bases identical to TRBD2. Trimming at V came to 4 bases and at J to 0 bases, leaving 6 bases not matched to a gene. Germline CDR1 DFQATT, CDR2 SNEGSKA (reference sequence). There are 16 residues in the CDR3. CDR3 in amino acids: CSATKREGSSYNEQFF. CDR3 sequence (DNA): TGCAGTGCTACCAAGCGGGAGGGGAGCTCCTACAATGAGCAGTTCTTC.

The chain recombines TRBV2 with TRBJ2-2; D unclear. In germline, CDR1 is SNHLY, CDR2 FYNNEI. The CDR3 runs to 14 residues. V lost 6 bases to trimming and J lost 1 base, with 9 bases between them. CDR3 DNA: TGTGCCAGCAGGGTCGCGGTGAACACCGGGGAGCTGTTTTTT. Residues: CASRVAVNTGELFF.

The CDR3 loop reads CASSLGGPPEYF. The CDR3 nucleotides read TGTGCCAGCAGCTTAGGGGGACCGCCGGAGTACTTC. The rearrangement links TRBV7-9 to TRBJ2-5, with D perhaps given as TRBD1 or TRBD2 (5 bases each). The V gene lost 1 base and the J gene lost 12 bases, with 12 bases spanning the gap. The length of the CDR3 is 12 residues. The germline V gene encodes CDR1 SEHNR and CDR2 FQNEAQ (reference sequence). The variable domain in full, completed from reference TRBV7-9 and TRBJ2-5, reads DTGVSQNPRHKITKRGQNVTFRCDPISEHNRLYWYRQTLGQGPEFLTYFQNEAQLEKSRLLSDRFSAERPKGSFSTLEIQRTEQGDSAMYLCASSLGGPPEYFGPGTRLLVL.

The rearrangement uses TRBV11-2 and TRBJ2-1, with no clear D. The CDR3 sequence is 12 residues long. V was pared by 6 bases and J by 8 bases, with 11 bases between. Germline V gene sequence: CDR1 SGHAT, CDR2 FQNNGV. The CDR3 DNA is TGTGCCAGCAGAACCGGATACCATGAGCAGTTCTTC. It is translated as CASRTGYHEQFF.

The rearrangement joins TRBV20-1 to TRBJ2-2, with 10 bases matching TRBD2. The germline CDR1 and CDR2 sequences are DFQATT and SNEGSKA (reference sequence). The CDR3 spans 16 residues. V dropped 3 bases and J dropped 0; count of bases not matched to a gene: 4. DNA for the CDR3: TGCAGTGCTAGCCCTAGCGGGGGTCCGAACACCGGGGAGCTGTTTTTT. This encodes CSASPSGGPNTGELFF.

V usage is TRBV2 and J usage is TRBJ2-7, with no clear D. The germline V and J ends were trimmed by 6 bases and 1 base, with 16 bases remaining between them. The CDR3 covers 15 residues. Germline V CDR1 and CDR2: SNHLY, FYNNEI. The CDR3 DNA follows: TGTGCCAGCAGCCCGTCGACGGACGCATCCTACGAGCAGTACTTC. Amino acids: CASSPSTDASYEQYF. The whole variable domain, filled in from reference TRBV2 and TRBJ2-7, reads EPEVTQTPSHQVTQMGQEVILRCVPISNHLYFYWYRQILGQKVEFLVSFYNNEISEKSEIFDDQFSVERPDGSNFTLKIRSTKLEDSAMYFCASSPSTDASYEQYFGPGTRLTVT.

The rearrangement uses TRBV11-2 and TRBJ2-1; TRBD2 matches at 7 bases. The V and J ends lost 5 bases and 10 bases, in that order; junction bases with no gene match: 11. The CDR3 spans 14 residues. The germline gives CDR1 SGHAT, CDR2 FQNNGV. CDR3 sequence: CASSRRLAGGEQFF. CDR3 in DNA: TGTGCCAGCAGCCGAAGACTAGCCGGGGGGGAGCAGTTCTTC.

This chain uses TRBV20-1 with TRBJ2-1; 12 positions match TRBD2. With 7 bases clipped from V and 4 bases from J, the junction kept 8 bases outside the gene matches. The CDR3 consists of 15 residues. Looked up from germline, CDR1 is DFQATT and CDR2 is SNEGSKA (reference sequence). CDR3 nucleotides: TGCAGTGGCCTAGCGGGGGGGCAGGCATACAATGAGCAGTTCTTC. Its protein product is CSGLAGGQAYNEQFF.

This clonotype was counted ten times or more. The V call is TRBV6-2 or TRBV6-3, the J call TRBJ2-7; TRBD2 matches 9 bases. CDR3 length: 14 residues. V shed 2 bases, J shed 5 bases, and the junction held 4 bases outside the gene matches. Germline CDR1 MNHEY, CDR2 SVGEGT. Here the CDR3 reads CASSYQREVDEQYF. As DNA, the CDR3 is TGTGCCAGCAGTTACCAGCGGGAGGTCGACGAGCAGTACTTC.

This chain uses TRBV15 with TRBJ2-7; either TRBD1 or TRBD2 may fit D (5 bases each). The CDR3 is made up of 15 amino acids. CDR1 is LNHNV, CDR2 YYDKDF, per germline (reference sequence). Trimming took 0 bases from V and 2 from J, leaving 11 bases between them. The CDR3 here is CATSRDGWDPYEQYF. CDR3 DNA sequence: TGTGCCACCAGCAGAGATGGGTGGGACCCCTACGAGCAGTACTTC.

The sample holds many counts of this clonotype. CDR3 nucleotide sequence: TGTGCCAGCAGTTTAGGACATCTGACTGAAGCTTTCTTT. Its translation: CASSLGHLTEAFF. J is TRBJ1-1 and V is TRBV12-3 or TRBV12-4; D gene ambiguous. The CDR3 sequence is 13 residues long. The V end lost 1 base, the J end lost 5 bases, and 8 bases lay between the germline ends.

This CDR3 reads CASSQQETTMSGELFF. CDR3 DNA sequence: TGTGCCAGCAGCCAACAGGAGACTACGATGTCCGGGGAGCTGTTTTTT. The rearrangement uses TRBV3-1 and TRBJ2-2, with D possibly TRBD2 on 5 matching bases. Germline CDR1 and CDR2: LGHDT and YNNKEL (reference sequence). The CDR3 covers 16 residues. Deletions cut 2 bases from V and 6 bases from J, with 16 bases between.

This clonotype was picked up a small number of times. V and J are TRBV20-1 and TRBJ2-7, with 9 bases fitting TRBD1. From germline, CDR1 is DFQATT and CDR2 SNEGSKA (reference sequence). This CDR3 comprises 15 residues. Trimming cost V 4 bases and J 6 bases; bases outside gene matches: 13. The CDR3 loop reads CSATRTGDRVTEQYF. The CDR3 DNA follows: TGCAGTGCTACGCGAACCGGGGACAGGGTCACCGAGCAGTACTTC.

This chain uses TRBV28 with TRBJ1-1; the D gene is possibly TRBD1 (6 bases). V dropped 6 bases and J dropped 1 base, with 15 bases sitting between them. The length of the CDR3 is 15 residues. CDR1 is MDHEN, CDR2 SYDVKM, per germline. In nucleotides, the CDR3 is TGTGCCAGCAGGGGACCGACAGGTGCGAACACTGAAGCTTTCTTT. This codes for CASRGPTGANTEAFF.

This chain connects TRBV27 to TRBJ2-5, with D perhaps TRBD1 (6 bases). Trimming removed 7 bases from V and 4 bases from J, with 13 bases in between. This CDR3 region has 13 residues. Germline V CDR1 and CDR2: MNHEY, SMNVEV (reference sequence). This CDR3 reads CASTDSLRETQYF. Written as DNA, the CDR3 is TGTGCCAGCACGGACAGCCTAAGAGAGACCCAGTACTTC.

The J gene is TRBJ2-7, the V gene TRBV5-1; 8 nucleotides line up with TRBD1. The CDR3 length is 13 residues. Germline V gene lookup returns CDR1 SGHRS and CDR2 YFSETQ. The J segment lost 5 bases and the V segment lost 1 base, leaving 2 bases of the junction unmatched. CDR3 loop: CASSLTTGDEQYF. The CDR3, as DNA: TGCGCCAGCAGCTTGACGACAGGGGACGAGCAGTACTTC.

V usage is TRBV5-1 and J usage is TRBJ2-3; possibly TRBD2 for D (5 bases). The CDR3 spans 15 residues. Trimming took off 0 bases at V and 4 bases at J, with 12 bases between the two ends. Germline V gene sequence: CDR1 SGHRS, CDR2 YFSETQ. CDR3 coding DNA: TGCGCCAGCAGCTTGGTAGCGACACGAGCAGATACGCAGTATTTT. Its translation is CASSLVATRADTQYF. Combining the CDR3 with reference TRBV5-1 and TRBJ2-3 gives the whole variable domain KAGVTQTPRYLIKTRGQQVTLSCSPISGHRSVSWYQQTPGQGLQFLFEYFSETQRNKGNFPGRFSGRQFSNSRSEMNVSTLELGDSALYLCASSLVATRADTQYFGPGTRLTVL.

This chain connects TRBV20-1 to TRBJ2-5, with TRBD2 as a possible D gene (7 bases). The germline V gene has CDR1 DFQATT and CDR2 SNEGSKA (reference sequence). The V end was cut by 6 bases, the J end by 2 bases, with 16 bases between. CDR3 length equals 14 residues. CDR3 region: CSAPPGGAQETQYF. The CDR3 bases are TGCAGTGCCCCACCTGGGGGGGCTCAAGAGACCCAGTACTTC.

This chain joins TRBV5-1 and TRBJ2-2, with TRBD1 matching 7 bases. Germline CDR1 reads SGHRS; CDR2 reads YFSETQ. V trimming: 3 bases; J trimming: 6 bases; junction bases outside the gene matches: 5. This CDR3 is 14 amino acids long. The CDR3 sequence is CASSSDRIAGELFF. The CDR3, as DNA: TGCGCCAGCAGCTCGGACAGGATCGCCGGGGAGCTGTTTTTT.

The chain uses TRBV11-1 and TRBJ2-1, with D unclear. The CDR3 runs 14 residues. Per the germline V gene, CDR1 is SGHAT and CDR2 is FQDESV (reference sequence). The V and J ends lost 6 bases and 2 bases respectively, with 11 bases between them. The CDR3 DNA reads TGTGCCAGCAGTCCTTCCCCAACCTACAATGAGCAGTTCTTC. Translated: CASSPSPTYNEQFF.

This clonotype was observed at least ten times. The CDR3 sequence: CASGPGDGTGELFF. Written as DNA, the CDR3 is TGTGCTAGTGGCCCCGGAGACGGCACCGGGGAGCTGTTTTTT. V usage is TRBV12-5 and J usage is TRBJ2-2; the D is unclear. The CDR3 consists of 14 residues. Germline V gene sequence: CDR1 LGHNT, CDR2 FRNRAP. Trimming shortened V by 6 bases and J by 4 bases, and 12 bases separated the two germline ends.

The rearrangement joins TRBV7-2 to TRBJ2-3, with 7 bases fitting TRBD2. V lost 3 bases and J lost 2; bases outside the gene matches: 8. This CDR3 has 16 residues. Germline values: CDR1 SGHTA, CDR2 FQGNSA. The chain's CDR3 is CASSFPGGGVTDTQYF. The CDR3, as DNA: TGTGCCAGCAGCTTCCCTGGGGGGGGTGTCACAGATACGCAGTATTTT.

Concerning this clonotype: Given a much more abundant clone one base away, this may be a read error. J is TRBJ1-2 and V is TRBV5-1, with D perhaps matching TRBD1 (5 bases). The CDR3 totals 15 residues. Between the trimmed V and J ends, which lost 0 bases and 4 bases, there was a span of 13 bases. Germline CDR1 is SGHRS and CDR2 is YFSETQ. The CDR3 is CASSLDPGRIYGYTF. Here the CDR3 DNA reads TGCGCCAGCAGCTTGGATCCGGGACGGATCTATGGCTACACCTTC.

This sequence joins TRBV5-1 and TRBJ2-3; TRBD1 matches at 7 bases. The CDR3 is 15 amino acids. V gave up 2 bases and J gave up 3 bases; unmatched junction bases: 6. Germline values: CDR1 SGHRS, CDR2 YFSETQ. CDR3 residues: CASSFRDSRTDTQYF. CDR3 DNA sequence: TGCGCCAGCAGCTTCCGGGACAGTAGGACAGATACGCAGTATTTT.